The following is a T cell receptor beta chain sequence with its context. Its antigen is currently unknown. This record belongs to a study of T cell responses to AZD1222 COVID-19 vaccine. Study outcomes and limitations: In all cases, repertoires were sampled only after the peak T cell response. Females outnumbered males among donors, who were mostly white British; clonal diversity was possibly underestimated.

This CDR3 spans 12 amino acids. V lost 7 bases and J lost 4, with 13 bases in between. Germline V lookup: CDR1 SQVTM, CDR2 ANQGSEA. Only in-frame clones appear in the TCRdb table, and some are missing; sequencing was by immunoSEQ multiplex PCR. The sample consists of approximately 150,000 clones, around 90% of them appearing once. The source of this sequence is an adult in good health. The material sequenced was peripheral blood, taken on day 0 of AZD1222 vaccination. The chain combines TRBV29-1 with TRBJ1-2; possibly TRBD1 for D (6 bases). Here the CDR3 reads CSDTGTSYGYTF. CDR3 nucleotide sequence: TGCAGCGATACCGGGACAAGCTATGGCTACACCTTC.